These 4 T cell receptor beta chains originate from one sample sequenced in a study of PD-L1 blockade in urothelial cancer. Measured with immunoSEQ multiplex PCR; TCRdb has only the in-frame clones, and not every one. The table includes tens of thousands of clones, about four fifths detected once. Documented time point: pretreatment peripheral blood. The sample consisted of PBMCs, taken around atezolizumab (anti-PD-L1) treatment. The receptors derive from an older man with urothelial cancer.

This chain joins TRBV28 and TRBJ1-5, with D maybe TRBD1 (6 bases). Germline V gene sequence: CDR1 MDHEN, CDR2 SYDVKM. The CDR3 consists of 14 residues. The V end was cut by 6 bases, the J end by 3 bases, with 12 bases between. CDR3: CASSLGTTNQPQHF. CDR3 DNA sequence: TGTGCCAGCAGCCTGGGGACAACCAATCAGCCCCAGCATTTT.

This chain uses TRBV6-6 with TRBJ2-7, with a tentative D call TRBD1 (6 bases). This CDR3 is 15 amino acids long. Germline-derived CDR1 and CDR2 are MNHNY and SVGAGI (reference sequence). V lost 6 bases, J lost 2 bases, and 17 bases lay in between. CDR3 residues: CASSPPGTQTYEQYF. Here the CDR3 DNA reads TGTGCCAGCAGCCCGCCGGGGACACAAACCTACGAGCAGTACTTC.

The V and J genes are TRBV6-5 and TRBJ2-1, with D possibly being TRBD2 (6 bases). CDR3 length: 16 residues. V gave up 0 bases and J gave up 4 bases, with 13 bases separating them. Germline V gene lookup returns CDR1 MNHEY and CDR2 SVGAGI. The chain's CDR3 is CASSYSGWGEYNEQFF. As DNA, the CDR3 is TGTGCCAGCAGTTACTCGGGGTGGGGGGAATACAATGAGCAGTTCTTC.

This chain uses TRBV5-4 with TRBJ1-4; no clear D gene. CDR3 length: 15 residues. V lost 0 bases to trimming and J lost 12 bases, with 18 bases between them. Germline V gene data show CDR1 as SGHNT and CDR2 as YYREEE (reference sequence). The CDR3 DNA reads TGTGCCAGCAGCTTGGACCCCGAGCACCCCACGGAACTGTTTTTT. Amino acid sequence: CASSLDPEHPTELFF.